This note documents a single TCR beta chain sequence. The sample comes from a study of blood T cell repertoires in COVID-19. Study-level information: PBMCs, B-cell-depleted T cells, or T cells were the source of the cDNA or gDNA that made up the material.

The data were produced by immunoSEQ multiplex PCR, yet TCRdb's version contains in-frame clones alone and is incomplete. The data contain roughly 360,000 clones, roughly four fifths of them singletons. This receptor was identified in a woman between 45 and 60 years old who had recovered from COVID-19. The sample comprised PBMCs or T cells enriched from blood (not recorded which).

CDR3 protein: CASSPMTGVVADTQYF. The CDR3 DNA is TGTGCCAGCAGCCCGATGACGGGAGTGGTGGCAGATACGCAGTATTTT. J is TRBJ2-3 and V is TRBV5-4, with D maybe TRBD2 (6 bases). Germline V CDR1 and CDR2: SGHNT, YYREEE (reference sequence). The CDR3 has 16 amino acids. V shed 4 bases and J shed 4 bases, with 19 bases lying between them.